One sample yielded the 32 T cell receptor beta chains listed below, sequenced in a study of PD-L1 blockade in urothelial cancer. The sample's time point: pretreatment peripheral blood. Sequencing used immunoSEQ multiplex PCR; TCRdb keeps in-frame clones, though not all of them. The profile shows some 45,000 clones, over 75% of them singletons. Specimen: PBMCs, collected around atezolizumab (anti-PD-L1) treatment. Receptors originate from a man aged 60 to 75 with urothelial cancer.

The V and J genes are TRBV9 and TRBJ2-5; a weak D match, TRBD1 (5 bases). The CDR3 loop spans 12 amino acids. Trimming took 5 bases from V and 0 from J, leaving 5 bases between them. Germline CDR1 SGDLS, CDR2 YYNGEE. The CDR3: CASRGDQETQYF. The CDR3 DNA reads TGTGCCAGCAGAGGGGACCAAGAGACCCAGTACTTC.

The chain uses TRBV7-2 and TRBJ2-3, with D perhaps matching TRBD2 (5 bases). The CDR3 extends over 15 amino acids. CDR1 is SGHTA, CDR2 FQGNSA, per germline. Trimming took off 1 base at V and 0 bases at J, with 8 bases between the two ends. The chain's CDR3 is CASSLEAVSTDTQYF. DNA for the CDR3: TGTGCCAGCAGCTTAGAAGCGGTTAGCACAGATACGCAGTATTTT.

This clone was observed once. Here the CDR3 reads CASGHRGMDTGELFF. CDR3 sequence (DNA): TGCGCCAGCGGCCACAGGGGGATGGACACCGGGGAGCTGTTTTTT. The chain carries TRBV5-1 and TRBJ2-2, with 8 bases identical to TRBD1. Per the germline V gene, CDR1 is SGHRS and CDR2 is YFSETQ. The ends lost 7 bases at V and 3 bases at J; junction bases unmatched: 8. CDR3 length: 15 residues.

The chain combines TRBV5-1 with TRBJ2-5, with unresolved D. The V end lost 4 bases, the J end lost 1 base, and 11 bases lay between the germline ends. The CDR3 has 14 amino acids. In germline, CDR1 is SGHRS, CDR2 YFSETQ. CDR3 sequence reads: CASSTSTPQETQYF. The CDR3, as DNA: TGCGCCAGCAGCACTTCTACGCCCCAAGAGACCCAGTACTTC.

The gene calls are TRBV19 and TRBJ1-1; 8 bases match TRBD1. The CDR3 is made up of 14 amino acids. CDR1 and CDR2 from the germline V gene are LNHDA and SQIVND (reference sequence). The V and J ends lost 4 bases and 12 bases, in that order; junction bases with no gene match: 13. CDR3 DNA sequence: TGTGCCAGTAGTACCTTGACAGGGGTCGGGGTAACTTTCTTT. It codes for CASSTLTGVGVTFF.

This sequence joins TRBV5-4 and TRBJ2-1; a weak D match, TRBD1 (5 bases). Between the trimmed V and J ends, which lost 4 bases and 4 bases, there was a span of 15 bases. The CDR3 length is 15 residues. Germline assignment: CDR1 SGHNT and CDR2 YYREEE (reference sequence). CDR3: CASSPQGPLYNEQFF. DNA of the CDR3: TGTGCCAGCAGCCCTCAGGGTCCGTTATACAATGAGCAGTTCTTC.

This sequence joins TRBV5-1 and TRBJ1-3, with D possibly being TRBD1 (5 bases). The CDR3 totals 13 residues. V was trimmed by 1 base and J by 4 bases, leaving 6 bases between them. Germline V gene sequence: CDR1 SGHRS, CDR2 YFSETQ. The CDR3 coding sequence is TGCGCCAGCAGCTTGACAGGCGGAAACACCATATATTTT. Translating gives CASSLTGGNTIYF.

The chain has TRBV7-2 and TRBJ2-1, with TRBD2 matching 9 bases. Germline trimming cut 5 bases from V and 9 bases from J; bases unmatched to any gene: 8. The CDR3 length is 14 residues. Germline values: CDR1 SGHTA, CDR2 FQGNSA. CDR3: CASSPGTSSGEQFF. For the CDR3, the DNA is TGTGCCAGCAGCCCCGGGACTAGCTCTGGTGAGCAGTTCTTC.

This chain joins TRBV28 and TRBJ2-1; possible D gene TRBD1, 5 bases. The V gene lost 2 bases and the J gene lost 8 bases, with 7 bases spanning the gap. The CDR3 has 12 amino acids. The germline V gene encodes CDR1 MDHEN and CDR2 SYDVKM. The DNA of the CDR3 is TGTGCCAGCAGTTTACAGGGCTATGAGCAGTTCTTC. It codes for CASSLQGYEQFF.

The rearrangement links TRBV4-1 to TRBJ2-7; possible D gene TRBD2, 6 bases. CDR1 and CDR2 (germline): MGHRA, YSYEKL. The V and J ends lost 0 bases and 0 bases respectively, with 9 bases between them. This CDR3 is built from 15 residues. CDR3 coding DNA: TGCGCCAGCAGCCAAGATTCGGGGGACTCCTACGAGCAGTACTTC. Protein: CASSQDSGDSYEQYF.

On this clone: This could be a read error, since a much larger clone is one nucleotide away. The CDR3 DNA is TGTGCCAGCAGCTTAGCAGGGCCCTACGAGCAGTACTTC. Translating gives CASSLAGPYEQYF. J is TRBJ2-7 and V is TRBV11-2; a possible D gene is TRBD1 (5 bases). The CDR3 runs to 13 residues. The V gene's germline CDR1 is SGHAT and CDR2 FQNNGV. Deletions cut 1 base from V and 2 bases from J, with 6 bases between.

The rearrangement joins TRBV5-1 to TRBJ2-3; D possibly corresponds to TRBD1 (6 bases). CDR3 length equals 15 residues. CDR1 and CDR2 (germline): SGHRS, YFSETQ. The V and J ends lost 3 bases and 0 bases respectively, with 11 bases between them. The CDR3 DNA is TGCGCCAGCAGCTCCGGGACACCTAGCACAGATACGCAGTATTTT. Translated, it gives CASSSGTPSTDTQYF.

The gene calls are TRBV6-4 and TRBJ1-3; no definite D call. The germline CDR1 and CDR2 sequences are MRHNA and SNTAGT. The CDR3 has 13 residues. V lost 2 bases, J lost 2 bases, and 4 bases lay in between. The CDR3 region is CASSDRPGNTIYF. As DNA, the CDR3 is TGTGCCAGCAGTGACCGTCCTGGAAACACCATATATTTT.

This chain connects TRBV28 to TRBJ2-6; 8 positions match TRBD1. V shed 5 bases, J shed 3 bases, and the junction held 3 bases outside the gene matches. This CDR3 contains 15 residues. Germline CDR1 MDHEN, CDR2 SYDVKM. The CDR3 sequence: CASSLQGVGANVLTF. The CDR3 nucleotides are TGTGCCAGCAGTCTACAGGGGGTTGGGGCCAACGTCCTGACTTTC.

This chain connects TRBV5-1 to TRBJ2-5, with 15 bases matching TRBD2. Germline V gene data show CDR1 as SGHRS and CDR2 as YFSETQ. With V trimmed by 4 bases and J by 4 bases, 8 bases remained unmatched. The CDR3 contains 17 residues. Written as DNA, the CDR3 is TGCGCCAGCAGCCCCGGGACTAGCGGGGGGATTGTAGAGACCCAGTACTTC. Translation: CASSPGTSGGIVETQYF.

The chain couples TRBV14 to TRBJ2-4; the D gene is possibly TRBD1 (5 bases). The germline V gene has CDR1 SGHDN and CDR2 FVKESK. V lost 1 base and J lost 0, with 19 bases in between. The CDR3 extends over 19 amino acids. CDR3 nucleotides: TGTGCCAGCAGCCAAGGCCCAACCTCCGTAGGGGTAGCCAAAAACATTCAGTACTTC. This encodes CASSQGPTSVGVAKNIQYF.

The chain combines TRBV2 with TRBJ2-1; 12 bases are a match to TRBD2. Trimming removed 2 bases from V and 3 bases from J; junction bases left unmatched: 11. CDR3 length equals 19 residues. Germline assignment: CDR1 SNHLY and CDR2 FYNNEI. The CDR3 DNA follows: TGTGCCAGCAGTGAAAGGTGGTTGCTAGCGGGAGGGATCTACAATGAGCAGTTCTTC. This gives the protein CASSERWLLAGGIYNEQFF.

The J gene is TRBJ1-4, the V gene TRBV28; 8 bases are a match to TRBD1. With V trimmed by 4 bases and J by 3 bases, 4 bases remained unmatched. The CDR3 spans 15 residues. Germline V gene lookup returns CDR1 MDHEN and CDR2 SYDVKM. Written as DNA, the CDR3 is TGTGCCAGCAGTTCCCAGGGGGCTTCTAATGAAAAACTGTTTTTT. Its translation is CASSSQGASNEKLFF.

CDR3 loop: CASRDRNYGYTF. The DNA for the CDR3 is TGTGCCAGCAGGGACAGGAACTATGGCTACACCTTC. The chain carries TRBV28 and TRBJ1-2; 7 bases line up with TRBD1. This CDR3 has 12 amino acids. Germline V gives CDR1 MDHEN, CDR2 SYDVKM. V gave up 6 bases and J gave up 2 bases; unmatched junction bases: 0.

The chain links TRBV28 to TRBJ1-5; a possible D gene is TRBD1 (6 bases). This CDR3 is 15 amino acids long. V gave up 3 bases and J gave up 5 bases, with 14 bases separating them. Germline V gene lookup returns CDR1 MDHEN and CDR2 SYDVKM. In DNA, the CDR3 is TGTGCCAGCAGTTTTCGGGGGGCGCGGTATCAGCCCCAGCATTTT. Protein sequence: CASSFRGARYQPQHF.

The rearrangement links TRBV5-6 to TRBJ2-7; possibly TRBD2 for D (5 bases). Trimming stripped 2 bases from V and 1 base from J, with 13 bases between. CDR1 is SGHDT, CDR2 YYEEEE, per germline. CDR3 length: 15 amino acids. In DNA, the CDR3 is TGTGCCAGCAGCTTTAGGCGGGCCGGATCCTACGAGCAGTACTTC. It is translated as CASSFRRAGSYEQYF.

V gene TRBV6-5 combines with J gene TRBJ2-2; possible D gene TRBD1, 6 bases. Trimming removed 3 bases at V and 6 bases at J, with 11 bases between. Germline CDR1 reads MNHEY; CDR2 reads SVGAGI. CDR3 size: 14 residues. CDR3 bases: TGTGCCAGCAGTTATTGGGGGCGATCCGGGGAGCTGTTTTTT. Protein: CASSYWGRSGELFF.

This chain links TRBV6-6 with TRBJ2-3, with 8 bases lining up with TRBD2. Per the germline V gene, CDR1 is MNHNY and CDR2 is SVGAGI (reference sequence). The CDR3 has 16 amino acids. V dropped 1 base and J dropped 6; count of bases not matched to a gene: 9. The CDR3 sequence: CASSYYRLAGRDTQYF. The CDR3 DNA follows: TGTGCCAGCAGTTACTATCGGTTAGCGGGGAGGGATACGCAGTATTTT.

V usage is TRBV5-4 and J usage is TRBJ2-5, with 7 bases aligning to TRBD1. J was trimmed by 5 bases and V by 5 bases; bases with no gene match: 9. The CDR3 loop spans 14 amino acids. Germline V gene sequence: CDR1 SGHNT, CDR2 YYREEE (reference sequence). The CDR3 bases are TGTGCCAGCAGGGAACAGGGGCCTGAGGAGACCCAGTACTTC. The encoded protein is CASREQGPEETQYF.

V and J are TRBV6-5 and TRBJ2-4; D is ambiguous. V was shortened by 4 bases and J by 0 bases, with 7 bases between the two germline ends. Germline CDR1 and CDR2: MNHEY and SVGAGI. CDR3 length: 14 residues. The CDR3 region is CASSSTKAKNIQYF. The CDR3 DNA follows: TGTGCCAGCAGTTCGACAAAAGCCAAAAACATTCAGTACTTC.

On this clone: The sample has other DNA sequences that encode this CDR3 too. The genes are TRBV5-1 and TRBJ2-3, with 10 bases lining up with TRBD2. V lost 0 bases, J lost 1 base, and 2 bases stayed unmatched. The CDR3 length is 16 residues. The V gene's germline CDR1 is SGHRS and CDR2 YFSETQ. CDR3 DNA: TGCGCCAGCAGCTTGGGTGGGACTAGCGGCACAGATACGCAGTATTTT. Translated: CASSLGGTSGTDTQYF.

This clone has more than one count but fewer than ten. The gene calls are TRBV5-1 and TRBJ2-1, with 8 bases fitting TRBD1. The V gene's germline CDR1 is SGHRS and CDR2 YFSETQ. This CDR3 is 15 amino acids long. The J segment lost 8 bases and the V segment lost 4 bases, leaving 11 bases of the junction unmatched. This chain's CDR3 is CASSISGGRSDEQFF. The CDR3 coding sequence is TGCGCCAGCAGCATTTCAGGGGGCCGATCGGATGAGCAGTTCTTC.

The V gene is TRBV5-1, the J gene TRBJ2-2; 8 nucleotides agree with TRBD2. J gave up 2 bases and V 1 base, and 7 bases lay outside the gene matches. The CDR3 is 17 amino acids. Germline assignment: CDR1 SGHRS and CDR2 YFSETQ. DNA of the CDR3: TGCGCCAGCAGCTTGACGGGGACTAGTGGTAACACCGGGGAGCTGTTTTTT. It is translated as CASSLTGTSGNTGELFF.

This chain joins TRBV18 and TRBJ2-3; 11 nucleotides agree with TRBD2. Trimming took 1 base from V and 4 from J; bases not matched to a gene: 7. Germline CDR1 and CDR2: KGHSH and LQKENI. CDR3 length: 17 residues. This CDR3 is CASSPLQTSGSSDTQYF. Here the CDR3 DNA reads TGTGCCAGCTCACCACTCCAAACTAGCGGGAGTTCAGATACGCAGTATTTT.

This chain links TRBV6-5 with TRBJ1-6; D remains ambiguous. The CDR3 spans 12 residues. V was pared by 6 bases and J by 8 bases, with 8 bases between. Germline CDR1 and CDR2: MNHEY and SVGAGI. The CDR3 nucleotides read TGTGCCAGCAGAACCGGGGATTCACCCCTCCACTTT. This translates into CASRTGDSPLHF.

CDR3 residues: CASSQGRRGGEQYF. The DNA for the CDR3 is TGCGCCAGCAGCCAAGGTCGGAGAGGAGGGGAGCAGTACTTC. The chain joins TRBV4-3 to TRBJ2-7, with a possible D match to TRBD2 (6 bases). V dropped 1 base and J dropped 7 bases, with 14 bases sitting between them. Germline loops: CDR1 LGHNA, CDR2 YSLEER. The CDR3 spans 14 residues.

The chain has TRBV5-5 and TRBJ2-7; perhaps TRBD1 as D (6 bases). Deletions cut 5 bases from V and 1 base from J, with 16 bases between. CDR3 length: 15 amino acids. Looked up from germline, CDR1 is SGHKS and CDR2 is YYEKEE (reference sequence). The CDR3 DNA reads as TGTGCCAGCAGACAAGGGACACCATCGTCCTACGAGCAGTACTTC. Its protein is CASRQGTPSSYEQYF.